This T cell receptor beta chain was retrieved from a study of T cell repertoires in cytomegalovirus infection. This clonotype showed up just a few times. TCRdb used MiXCR to reprocess the reads, holding one entry per CDR3 protein. The sample has 120,000 to 150,000 distinct CDR3 sequences, about 6.5% seen once. The receptor comes from a human donor in good health (CMV status not recorded). Some clones in this sample may be carry-over from other donors' samples. Sequencing input: PBMCs.

CDR3 coding DNA: TGTGCCGTATCTAGCGGGTCCTCCTACGAGCAGTACTTC. This encodes CAVSSGSSYEQYF. The chain has TRBV27 and TRBJ2-7; 8 bases line up with TRBD2. The CDR3 contains 13 residues. V lost 11 bases, J lost 0 bases, and 6 bases stayed unmatched. CDR1 MNHEY and CDR2 SMNVEV come from the germline V gene (reference sequence).